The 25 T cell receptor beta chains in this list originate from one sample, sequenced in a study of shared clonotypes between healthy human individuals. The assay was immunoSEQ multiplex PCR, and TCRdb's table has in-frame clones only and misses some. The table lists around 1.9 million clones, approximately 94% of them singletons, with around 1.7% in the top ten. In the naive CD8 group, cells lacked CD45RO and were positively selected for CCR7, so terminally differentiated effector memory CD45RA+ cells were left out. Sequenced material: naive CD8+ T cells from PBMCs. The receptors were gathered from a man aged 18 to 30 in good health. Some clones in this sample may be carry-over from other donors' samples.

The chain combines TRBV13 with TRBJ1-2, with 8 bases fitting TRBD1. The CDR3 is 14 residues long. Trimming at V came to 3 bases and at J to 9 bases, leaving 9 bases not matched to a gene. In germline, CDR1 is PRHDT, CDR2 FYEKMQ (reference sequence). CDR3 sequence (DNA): TGTGCCAGCAGCTTGACAGGGGTATGGAGAAGCTACACCTTC. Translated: CASSLTGVWRSYTF.

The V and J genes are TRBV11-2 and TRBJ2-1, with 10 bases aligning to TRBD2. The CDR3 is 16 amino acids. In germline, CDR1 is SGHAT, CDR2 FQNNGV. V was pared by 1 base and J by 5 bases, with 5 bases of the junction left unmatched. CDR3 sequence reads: CASSLVSSGRHNEQFF. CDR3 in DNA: TGTGCCAGCAGCTTAGTTTCTAGCGGGAGACACAATGAGCAGTTCTTC.

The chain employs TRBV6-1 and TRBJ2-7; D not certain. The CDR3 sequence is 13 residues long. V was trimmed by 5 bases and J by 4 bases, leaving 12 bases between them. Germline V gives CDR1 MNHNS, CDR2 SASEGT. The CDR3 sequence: CASSLGSKYEQYF. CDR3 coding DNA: TGTGCCAGCAGTCTGGGCAGTAAGTACGAGCAGTACTTC.

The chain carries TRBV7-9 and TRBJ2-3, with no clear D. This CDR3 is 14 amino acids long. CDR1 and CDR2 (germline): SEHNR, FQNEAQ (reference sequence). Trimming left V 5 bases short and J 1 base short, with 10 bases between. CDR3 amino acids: CASSGANRTDTQYF. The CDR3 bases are TGTGCCAGCAGCGGTGCAAATCGCACAGATACGCAGTATTTT.

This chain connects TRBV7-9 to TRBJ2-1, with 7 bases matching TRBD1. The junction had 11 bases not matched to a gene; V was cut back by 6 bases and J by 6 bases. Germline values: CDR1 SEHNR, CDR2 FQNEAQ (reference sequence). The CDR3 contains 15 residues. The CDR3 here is CASRPQGDSANEQFF. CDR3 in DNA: TGTGCCAGCAGGCCTCAGGGGGATTCGGCCAATGAGCAGTTCTTC.

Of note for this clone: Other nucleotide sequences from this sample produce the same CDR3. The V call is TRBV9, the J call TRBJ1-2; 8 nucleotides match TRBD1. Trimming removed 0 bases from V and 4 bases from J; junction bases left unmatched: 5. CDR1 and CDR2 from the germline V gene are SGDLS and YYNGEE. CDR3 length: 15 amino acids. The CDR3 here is CASSVGQGAAYGYTF. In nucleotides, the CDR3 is TGTGCCAGCAGCGTAGGTCAGGGGGCTGCCTATGGCTACACCTTC.

CDR3 nucleotide sequence: TGTGCCAGCAGCTTTGGCAGGGGCACTGAAGCTTTCTTT. Translation: CASSFGRGTEAFF. J is TRBJ1-1 and V is TRBV5-4; tentative D call: TRBD1 (6 bases). V lost 2 bases and J 4 bases, leaving 9 bases between the germline ends. Germline values: CDR1 SGHNT, CDR2 YYREEE (reference sequence). CDR3 length: 13 residues.

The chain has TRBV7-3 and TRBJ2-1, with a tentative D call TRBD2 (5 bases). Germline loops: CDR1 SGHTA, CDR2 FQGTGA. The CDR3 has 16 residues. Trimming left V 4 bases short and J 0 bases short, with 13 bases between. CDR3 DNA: TGTGCCAGCAGCTCCCCGAGGGTGGGCTCCTACAATGAGCAGTTCTTC. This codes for CASSSPRVGSYNEQFF.

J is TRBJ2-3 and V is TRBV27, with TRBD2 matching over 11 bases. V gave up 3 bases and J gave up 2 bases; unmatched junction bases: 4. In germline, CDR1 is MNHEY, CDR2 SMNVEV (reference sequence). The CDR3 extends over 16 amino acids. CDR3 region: CASSLLAGGLTDTQYF. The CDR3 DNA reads TGTGCCAGCAGTTTGCTAGCGGGAGGACTCACAGATACGCAGTATTTT.

The CDR3 sequence: CASSQDPFAGVWGEQYF. The CDR3 bases are TGTGCCAGCAGCCAAGATCCTTTTGCGGGAGTATGGGGAGAGCAGTACTTC. The chain joins TRBV14 to TRBJ2-7; 7 bases match TRBD2. V was pared by 0 bases and J by 7 bases, with 15 bases of the junction left unmatched. The CDR3 length is 17 residues. Germline V gene sequence: CDR1 SGHDN, CDR2 FVKESK.

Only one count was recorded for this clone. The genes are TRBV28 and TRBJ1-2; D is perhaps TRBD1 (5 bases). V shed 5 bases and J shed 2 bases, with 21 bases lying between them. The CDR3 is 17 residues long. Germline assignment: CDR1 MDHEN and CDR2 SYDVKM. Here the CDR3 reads CASSPLSGDQLNYGYTF. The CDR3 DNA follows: TGTGCCAGCAGTCCGTTATCGGGGGACCAGTTGAACTATGGCTACACCTTC.

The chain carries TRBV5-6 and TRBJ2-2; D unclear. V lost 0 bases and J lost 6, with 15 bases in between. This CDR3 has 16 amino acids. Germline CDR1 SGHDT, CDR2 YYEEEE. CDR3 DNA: TGTGCCAGCAGCTTGGTAGTGAGGTCGGACGCCGGGGAGCTGTTTTTT. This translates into CASSLVVRSDAGELFF.

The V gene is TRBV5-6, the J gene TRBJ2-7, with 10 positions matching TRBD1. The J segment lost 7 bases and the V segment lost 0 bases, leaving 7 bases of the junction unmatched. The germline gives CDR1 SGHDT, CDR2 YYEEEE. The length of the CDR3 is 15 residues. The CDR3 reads CASSLDWTGGGEQYF. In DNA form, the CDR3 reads TGTGCCAGCAGCTTGGATTGGACAGGGGGTGGGGAGCAGTACTTC.

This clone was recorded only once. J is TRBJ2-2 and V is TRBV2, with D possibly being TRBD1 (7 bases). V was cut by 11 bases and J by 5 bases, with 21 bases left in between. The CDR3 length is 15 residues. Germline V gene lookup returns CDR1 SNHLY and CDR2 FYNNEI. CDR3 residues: CAAQTDRAGTGELFF. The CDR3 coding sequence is TGTGCCGCCCAAACCGACAGGGCGGGGACCGGGGAGCTGTTTTTT.

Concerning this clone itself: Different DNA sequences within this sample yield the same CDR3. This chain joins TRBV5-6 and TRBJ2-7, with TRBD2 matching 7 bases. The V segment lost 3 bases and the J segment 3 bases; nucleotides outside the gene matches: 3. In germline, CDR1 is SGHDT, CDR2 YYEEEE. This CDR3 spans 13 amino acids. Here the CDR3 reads CASSWGGSYEQYF. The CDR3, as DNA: TGTGCCAGCAGCTGGGGCGGGAGCTACGAGCAGTACTTC.

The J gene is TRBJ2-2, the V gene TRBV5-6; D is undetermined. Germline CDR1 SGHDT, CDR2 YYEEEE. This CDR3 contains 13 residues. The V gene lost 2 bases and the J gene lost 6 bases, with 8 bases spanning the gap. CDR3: CASSLRPPGELFF. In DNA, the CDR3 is TGTGCCAGCAGCTTACGACCCCCCGGGGAGCTGTTTTTT.

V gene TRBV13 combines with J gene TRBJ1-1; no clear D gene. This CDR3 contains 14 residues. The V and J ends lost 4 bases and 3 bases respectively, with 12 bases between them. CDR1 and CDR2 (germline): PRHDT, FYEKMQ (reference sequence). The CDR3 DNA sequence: TGTGCCAGCAGCTCTCAAAGCATGTACACTGAAGCTTTCTTT. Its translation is CASSSQSMYTEAFF.

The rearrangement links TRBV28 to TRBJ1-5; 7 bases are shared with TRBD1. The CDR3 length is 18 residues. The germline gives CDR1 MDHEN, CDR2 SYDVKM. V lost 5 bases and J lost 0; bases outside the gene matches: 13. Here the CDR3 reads CASSPRGQVGYSNQPQHF. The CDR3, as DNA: TGTGCCAGCAGTCCCCGCGGACAGGTTGGATATAGCAATCAGCCCCAGCATTTT.

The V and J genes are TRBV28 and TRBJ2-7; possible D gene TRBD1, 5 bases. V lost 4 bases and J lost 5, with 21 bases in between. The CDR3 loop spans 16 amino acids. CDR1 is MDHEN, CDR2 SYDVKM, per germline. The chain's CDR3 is CASSYGNSEGVDEQYF. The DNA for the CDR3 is TGTGCCAGCAGTTATGGTAACTCAGAAGGGGTGGACGAGCAGTACTTC. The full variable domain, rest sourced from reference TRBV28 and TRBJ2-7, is DVKVTQSSRYLVKRTGEKVFLECVQDMDHENMFWYRQDPGLGLRLIYFSYDVKMKEKGDIPEGYSVSREKKERFSLILESASTNQTSMYLCASSYGNSEGVDEQYFGPGTRLTVT.

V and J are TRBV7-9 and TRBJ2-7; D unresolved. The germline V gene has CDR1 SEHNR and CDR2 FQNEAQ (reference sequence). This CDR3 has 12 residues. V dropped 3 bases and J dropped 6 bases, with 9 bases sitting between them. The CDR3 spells CASSFELGEQYF. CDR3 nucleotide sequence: TGTGCCAGCAGCTTTGAGCTCGGCGAGCAGTACTTC.

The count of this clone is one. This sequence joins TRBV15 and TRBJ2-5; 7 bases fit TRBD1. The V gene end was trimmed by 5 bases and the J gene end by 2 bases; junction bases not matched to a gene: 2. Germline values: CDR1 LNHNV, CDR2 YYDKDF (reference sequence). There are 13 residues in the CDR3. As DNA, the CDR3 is TGTGCCACCAGCGAGGGGGCGCAAGAGACCCAGTACTTC. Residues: CATSEGAQETQYF.

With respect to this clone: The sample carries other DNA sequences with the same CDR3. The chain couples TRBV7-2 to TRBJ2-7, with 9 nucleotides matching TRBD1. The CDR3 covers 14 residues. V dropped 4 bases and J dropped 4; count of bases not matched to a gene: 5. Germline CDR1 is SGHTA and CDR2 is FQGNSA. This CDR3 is CASSSRDRVYEQYF. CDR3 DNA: TGTGCCAGCAGCTCCCGGGACAGGGTTTACGAGCAGTACTTC.

In nucleotides, the CDR3 is TGTGCCAGCAGTCCTGGGGGATTCTACGAGCAGTACTTC. This sequence encodes CASSPGGFYEQYF. The chain uses TRBV7-8 and TRBJ2-7; either TRBD1 or TRBD2 may supply D (5 bases each). The V gene's germline CDR1 is SGHVS and CDR2 FQNEAQ. Trimming pared 6 bases from V and 3 bases from J, leaving 12 bases between. The CDR3 runs to 13 residues.

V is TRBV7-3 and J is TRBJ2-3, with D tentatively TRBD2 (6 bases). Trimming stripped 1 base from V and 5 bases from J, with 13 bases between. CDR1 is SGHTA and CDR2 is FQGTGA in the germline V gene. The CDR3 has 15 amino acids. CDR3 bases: TGTGCCAGCAGCTTAAGGGCGACTAGAGGAGATACGCAGTATTTT. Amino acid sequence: CASSLRATRGDTQYF.

The CDR3 reads CASSLTWGAYNGYTF. CDR3 nucleotide sequence: TGTGCCAGCAGTTTGACTTGGGGGGCCTACAATGGCTACACCTTC. The J gene is TRBJ1-2, the V gene TRBV28, with a weak D call TRBD1 (6 bases). Trimming took 3 bases from V and 6 from J, leaving 17 bases between them. CDR1 is MDHEN and CDR2 is SYDVKM in the germline V gene. The CDR3 consists of 15 residues.